This T cell receptor beta chain is drawn from a study of STAT5B mutations in CD4+ large granular lymphocyte leukemia. Study results and limitations: Over 20% of private leukemic clonotypes occurred rarely in other patients' non-leukemic repertoires. Top patient clones used TRBV06 genes more often: 8/27 versus 2/35 in controls. Without putative leukemic clones, patient CD4-sorted repertoires remained more clonal than healthy CD4+ repertoires.

This table comes from immunoSEQ multiplex PCR, and its TCRdb copy is limited to in-frame clones, with some not included. The sample lists some 41,000 clones, roughly 80% occurring once. The CDR3 has 16 residues. Trimming removed 3 bases at V and 0 bases at J, with 12 bases between. CDR1 and CDR2 (germline): LNHDA, SQIVND (reference sequence). As concerns this clone: What it binds is unknown.

Material for sequencing was CD4+ T cells from blood buffy coats. The gene calls are TRBV19 and TRBJ1-3; D is uncertain. This TCR came from a human donor in good health. The CDR3 region has the DNA TGTGCCAGTAGTATCCGCCGGCGGAGCTCTGGAAACACCATATATTTT. Translation: CASSIRRRSSGNTIYF. The entire variable domain, with the rest obtained from reference TRBV19 and TRBJ1-3, is as follows: DGGITQSPKYLFRKEGQNVTLSCEQNLNHDAMYWYRQDPGQGLRLIYYSQIVNDFQKGDIAEGYSVSREKKESFPLTVTSAQKNPTAFYLCASSIRRRSSGNTIYFGEGSWLTVV.